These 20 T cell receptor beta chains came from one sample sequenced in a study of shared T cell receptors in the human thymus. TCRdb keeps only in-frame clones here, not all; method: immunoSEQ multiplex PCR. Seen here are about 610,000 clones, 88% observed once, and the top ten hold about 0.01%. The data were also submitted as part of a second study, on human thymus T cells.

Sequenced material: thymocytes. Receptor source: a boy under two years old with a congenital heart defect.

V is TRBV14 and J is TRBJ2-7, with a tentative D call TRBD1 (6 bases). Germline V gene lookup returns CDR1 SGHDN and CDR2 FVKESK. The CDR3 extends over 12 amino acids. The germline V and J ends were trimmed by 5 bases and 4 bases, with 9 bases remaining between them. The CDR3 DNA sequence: TGTGCCAGCAGCAACAGGGTATACGAGCAGTACTTC. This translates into CASSNRVYEQYF.

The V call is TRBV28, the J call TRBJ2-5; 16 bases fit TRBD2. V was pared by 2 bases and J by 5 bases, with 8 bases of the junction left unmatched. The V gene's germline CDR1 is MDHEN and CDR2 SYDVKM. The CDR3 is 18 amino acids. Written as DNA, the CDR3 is TGTGCCAGCAGTTTAGTCGGGACTAGCGGGAGGGCCAGGGAGACCCAGTACTTC. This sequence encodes CASSLVGTSGRARETQYF.

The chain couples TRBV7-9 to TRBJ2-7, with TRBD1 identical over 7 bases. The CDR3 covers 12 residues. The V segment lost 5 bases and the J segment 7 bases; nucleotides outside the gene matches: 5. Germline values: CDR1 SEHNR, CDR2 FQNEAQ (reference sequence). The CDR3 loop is CASSQPGGEQYF. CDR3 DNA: TGTGCCAGCAGCCAGCCAGGGGGAGAGCAGTACTTC.

The CDR3 DNA sequence: TGTGCCTGGATCCCGGGGGTAGAACCCCAAGAGACCCAGTACTTC. This encodes CAWIPGVEPQETQYF. This rearrangement joins TRBV30 to TRBJ2-5, with D tentatively TRBD2 (6 bases). Germline V lookup: CDR1 GTSNPN, CDR2 SVGIG (reference sequence). Trimming took 4 bases from V and 1 from J, leaving 16 bases between them. CDR3 length: 15 amino acids.

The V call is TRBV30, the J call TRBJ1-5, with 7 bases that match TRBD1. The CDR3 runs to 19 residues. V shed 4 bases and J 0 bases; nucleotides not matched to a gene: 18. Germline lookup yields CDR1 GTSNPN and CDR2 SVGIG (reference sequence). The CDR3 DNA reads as TGTGCCTGGACTCCAGGGGAGAGCAAAGGGGGCTATAGCAATCAGCCCCAGCATTTT. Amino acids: CAWTPGESKGGYSNQPQHF.

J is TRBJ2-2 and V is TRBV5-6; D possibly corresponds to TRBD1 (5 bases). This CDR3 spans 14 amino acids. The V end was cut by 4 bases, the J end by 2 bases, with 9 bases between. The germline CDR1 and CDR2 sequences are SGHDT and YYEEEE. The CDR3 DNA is TGTGCCAGCAGCCCGACAGACAACACCGGGGAGCTGTTTTTT. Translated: CASSPTDNTGELFF.

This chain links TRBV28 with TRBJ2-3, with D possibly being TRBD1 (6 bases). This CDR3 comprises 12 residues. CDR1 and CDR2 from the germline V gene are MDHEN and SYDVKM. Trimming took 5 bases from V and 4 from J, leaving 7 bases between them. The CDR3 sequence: CASSTGSDTQYF. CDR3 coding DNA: TGTGCCAGCAGTACAGGGTCAGATACGCAGTATTTT.

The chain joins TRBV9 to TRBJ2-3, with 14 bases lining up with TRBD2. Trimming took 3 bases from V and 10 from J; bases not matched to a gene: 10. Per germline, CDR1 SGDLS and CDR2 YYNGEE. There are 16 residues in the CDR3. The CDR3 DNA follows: TGTGCCAGCAGCGAGCAGACTAGCGGGAGGGCCTTTCCGCAGTATTTT. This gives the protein CASSEQTSGRAFPQYF.

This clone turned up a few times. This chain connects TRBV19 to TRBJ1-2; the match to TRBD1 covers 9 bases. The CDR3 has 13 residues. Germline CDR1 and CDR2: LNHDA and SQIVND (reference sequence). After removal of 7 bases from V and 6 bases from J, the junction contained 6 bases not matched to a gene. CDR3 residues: CASTEDRGDGYTF. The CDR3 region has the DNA TGTGCCAGTACTGAGGACAGGGGCGATGGCTACACCTTC.

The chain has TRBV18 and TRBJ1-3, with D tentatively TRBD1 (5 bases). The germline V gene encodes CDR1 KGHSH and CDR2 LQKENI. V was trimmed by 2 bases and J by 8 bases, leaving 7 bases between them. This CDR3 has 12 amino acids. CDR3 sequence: CASSPGADTIYF. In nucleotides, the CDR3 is TGTGCCAGCTCACCAGGGGCGGACACCATATATTTT.

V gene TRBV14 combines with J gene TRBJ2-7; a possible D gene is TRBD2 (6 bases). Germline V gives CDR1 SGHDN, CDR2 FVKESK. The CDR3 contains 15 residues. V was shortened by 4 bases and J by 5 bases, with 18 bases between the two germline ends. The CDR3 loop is CASSPKKQGGNEQYF. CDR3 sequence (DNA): TGTGCCAGCAGCCCAAAGAAGCAGGGAGGTAACGAGCAGTACTTC.

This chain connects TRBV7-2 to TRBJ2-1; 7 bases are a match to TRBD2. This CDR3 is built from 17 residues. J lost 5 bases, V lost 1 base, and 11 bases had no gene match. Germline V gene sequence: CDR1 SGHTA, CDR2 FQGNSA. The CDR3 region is CASSLGSLAEGHNEQFF. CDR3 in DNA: TGTGCCAGCAGCTTAGGATCCCTAGCGGAGGGGCACAATGAGCAGTTCTTC.

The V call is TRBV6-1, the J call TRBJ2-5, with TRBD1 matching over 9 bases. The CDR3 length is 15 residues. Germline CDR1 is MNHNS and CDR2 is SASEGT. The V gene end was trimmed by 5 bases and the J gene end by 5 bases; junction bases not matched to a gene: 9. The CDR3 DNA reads TGTGCCAGCAGTACAACTGACAGGGGGGATGAGACCCAGTACTTC. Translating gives CASSTTDRGDETQYF.

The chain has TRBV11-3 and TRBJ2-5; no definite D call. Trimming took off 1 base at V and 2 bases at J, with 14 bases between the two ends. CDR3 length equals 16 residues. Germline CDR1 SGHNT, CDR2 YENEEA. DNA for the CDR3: TGTGCCAGCAGCTTAGGGAGTCTGGGTCTTCAAGAGACCCAGTACTTC. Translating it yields CASSLGSLGLQETQYF.

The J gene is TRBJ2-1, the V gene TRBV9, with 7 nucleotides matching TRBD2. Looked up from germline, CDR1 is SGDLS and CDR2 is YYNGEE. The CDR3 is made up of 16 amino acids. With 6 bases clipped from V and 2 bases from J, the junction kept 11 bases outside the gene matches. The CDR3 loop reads CASTRILREPYNEQFF. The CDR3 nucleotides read TGTGCCAGCACCCGAATTCTGCGGGAGCCCTACAATGAGCAGTTCTTC.

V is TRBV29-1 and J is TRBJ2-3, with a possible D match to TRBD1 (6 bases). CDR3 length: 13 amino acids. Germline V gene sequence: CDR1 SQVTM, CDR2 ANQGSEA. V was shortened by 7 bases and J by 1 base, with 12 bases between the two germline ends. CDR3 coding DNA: TGCAGCGGTTGGGCAGGGGGCACAGATACGCAGTATTTT. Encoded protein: CSGWAGGTDTQYF.

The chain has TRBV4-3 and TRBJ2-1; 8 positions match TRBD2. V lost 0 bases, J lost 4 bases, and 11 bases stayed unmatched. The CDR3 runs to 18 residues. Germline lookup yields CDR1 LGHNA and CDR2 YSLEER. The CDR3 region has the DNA TGCGCCAGCAGCCAAGAAGGGCCAGCGGGAGAGGAATACAATGAGCAGTTCTTC. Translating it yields CASSQEGPAGEEYNEQFF.

The CDR3 DNA sequence: TGCGCCAGCAGCCGGCCTTCCTACGAGCAGTACTTC. As protein: CASSRPSYEQYF. J is TRBJ2-7 and V is TRBV4-1; D is unclear. Trimming pared 4 bases from V and 1 base from J, leaving 5 bases between. CDR1 is MGHRA and CDR2 is YSYEKL in the germline V gene. The CDR3 has 12 residues.

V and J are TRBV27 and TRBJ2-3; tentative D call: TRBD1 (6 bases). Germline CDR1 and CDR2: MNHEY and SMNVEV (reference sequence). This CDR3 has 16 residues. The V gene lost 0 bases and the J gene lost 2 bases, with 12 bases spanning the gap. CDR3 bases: TGTGCCAGCAGTTTATCGGACAGAAGGGTCACAGATACGCAGTATTTT. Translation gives CASSLSDRRVTDTQYF.

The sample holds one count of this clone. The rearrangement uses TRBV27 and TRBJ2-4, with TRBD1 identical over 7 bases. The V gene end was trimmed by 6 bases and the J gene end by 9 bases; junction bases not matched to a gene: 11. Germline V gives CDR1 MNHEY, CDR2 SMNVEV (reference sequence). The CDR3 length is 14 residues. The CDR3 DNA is TGTGCCAGCAGCTACACAGGGGAATTGGGCATTCAGTACTTC. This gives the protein CASSYTGELGIQYF.